Following are 25 T cell receptor beta chains from one sample sequenced in a study of cytomegalovirus exposure and HLA in healthy donors. The method was immunoSEQ multiplex PCR; TCRdb's version includes in-frame clones alone and lacks a portion of them. This sample has roughly 300,000 clones, with approximately 90% found just once. The material sequenced was PBMCs. Receptor source: a woman between 18 and 29 years old in good health and CMV-seronegative.

The CDR3, as DNA: TGTGCCAGCAGTGAGGGGACTAGCTCGGAGACCCAGTACTTC. As protein: CASSEGTSSETQYF. This chain links TRBV6-5 with TRBJ2-5; 9 bases map to TRBD2. From germline, CDR1 is MNHEY and CDR2 SVGAGI. V shed 5 bases and J 5 bases; nucleotides not matched to a gene: 6. There are 14 residues in the CDR3.

The gene calls are TRBV7-2 and TRBJ2-7; a weak D match, TRBD2 (5 bases). Germline values: CDR1 SGHTA, CDR2 FQGNSA. Trimming took off 2 bases at V and 4 bases at J, with 15 bases between the two ends. The CDR3 loop spans 15 amino acids. CDR3 sequence (DNA): TGTGCCAGCAGCTTATCGCGGAGGAGAGGGTACGAGCAGTACTTC. Its translation is CASSLSRRRGYEQYF. Variable domain in full (rest from reference TRBV7-2 and TRBJ2-7): GAGVSQSPSNKVTEKGKDVELRCDPISGHTALYWYRQSLGQGLEFLIYFQGNSAPDKSGLPSDRFSAERTGGSVSTLTIQRTQQEDSAVYLCASSLSRRRGYEQYFGPGTRLTVT.

This clone was seen once. V usage is TRBV18 and J usage is TRBJ2-2, with 9 bases fitting TRBD2. Germline CDR1 KGHSH, CDR2 LQKENI. CDR3 length: 19 residues. Unmatched junction bases numbered 15, after V lost 5 bases and J lost 2 bases. In DNA form, the CDR3 reads TGTGCCAGCTCAGCCCTTGCGTCAGCGGGAGGCCACAACACCGGGGAGCTGTTTTTT. Protein product: CASSALASAGGHNTGELFF.

This chain connects TRBV9 to TRBJ2-1; TRBD1 might be the D (6 bases). The CDR3 contains 16 residues. CDR1 and CDR2 from the germline V gene are SGDLS and YYNGEE. V was clipped by 1 base and J by 4 bases, with 15 bases between them. The CDR3 sequence is CASSVIQGRGYNEQFF. The CDR3 nucleotides read TGTGCCAGCAGCGTAATCCAGGGAAGGGGGTACAATGAGCAGTTCTTC.

The chain uses TRBV28 and TRBJ1-1; TRBD1 might be the D (6 bases). The CDR3 is made up of 18 amino acids. Germline V gene data show CDR1 as MDHEN and CDR2 as SYDVKM. V was trimmed by 3 bases and J by 3 bases, leaving 23 bases between them. CDR3 coding DNA: TGTGCCAGCAGTTTCTTACTCTTCAAACAGGGCCCGTACACTGAAGCTTTCTTT. It translates to CASSFLLFKQGPYTEAFF.

V is TRBV13 and J is TRBJ2-5, with D maybe TRBD1 (6 bases). The V and J ends lost 0 bases and 5 bases respectively, with 13 bases between them. CDR1 and CDR2 from the germline V gene are PRHDT and FYEKMQ (reference sequence). The CDR3 loop spans 15 amino acids. The CDR3 loop is CASSLGVQGGETQYF. CDR3 coding DNA: TGTGCCAGCAGCTTAGGGGTACAGGGCGGGGAGACCCAGTACTTC.

This clone has only one observation. The chain carries TRBV30 and TRBJ1-5, with 9 positions matching TRBD1. The length of the CDR3 is 14 residues. V lost 3 bases to trimming and J lost 7 bases; unmatched junction nucleotides: 7. Germline V gene data show CDR1 as GTSNPN and CDR2 as SVGIG (reference sequence). The CDR3 coding sequence is TGTGCCTGGAGGCCCACAGGGGGCGGCCAGCCCCAGCATTTT. The encoded protein is CAWRPTGGGQPQHF.

The J gene is TRBJ2-3, the V gene TRBV7-2; no clear D. V was clipped by 6 bases and J by 3 bases, with 4 bases between them. Germline loops: CDR1 SGHTA, CDR2 FQGNSA. The CDR3 extends over 11 amino acids. CDR3 protein: CASSYTDTQYF. The CDR3, as DNA: TGTGCCAGCAGTTATACAGATACGCAGTATTTT.

For the CDR3, the DNA is TGTGCCAGCAGCAAGGGGATCACGGGGCCCCAGCATTTT. Amino acid sequence: CASSKGITGPQHF. V is TRBV11-2 and J is TRBJ1-5; TRBD1 might be the D (5 bases). Trimming removed 5 bases at V and 9 bases at J, with 14 bases between. The CDR3 consists of 13 residues. Germline CDR1 reads SGHAT; CDR2 reads FQNNGV.

The rearrangement uses TRBV11-3 and TRBJ2-3; 10 nucleotides align to TRBD2. The CDR3 consists of 15 residues. The trim removed 5 bases at V and 6 bases at J, leaving 8 bases unmatched. CDR1 and CDR2 (germline): SGHNT, YENEEA. The CDR3 here is CASSKRSGRADTQYF. The DNA of the CDR3 is TGTGCCAGCAGCAAACGGAGCGGGAGGGCCGATACGCAGTATTTT.

V gene TRBV18 combines with J gene TRBJ2-7; 8 positions match TRBD2. CDR3 length equals 17 residues. Germline loops: CDR1 KGHSH, CDR2 LQKENI. Trimming took 1 base from V and 5 from J; bases not matched to a gene: 13. The DNA for the CDR3 is TGTGCCAGCTCACCACTCCCCCGGTCGGGGGGGTTCGACGAGCAGTACTTC. Its translation is CASSPLPRSGGFDEQYF.

V usage is TRBV28 and J usage is TRBJ2-7; weak D call: TRBD2 (7 bases). This CDR3 has 16 amino acids. In germline, CDR1 is MDHEN, CDR2 SYDVKM. The V gene lost 2 bases and the J gene lost 1 base, with 15 bases spanning the gap. The CDR3 DNA reads TGTGCCAGCAGTTTAATTCTTGGGGGGGCTTCCTACGAGCAGTACTTC. Translating gives CASSLILGGASYEQYF.

This clone was found a few times. This chain connects TRBV28 to TRBJ1-2; tentatively, D is TRBD1 (6 bases). Per germline, CDR1 MDHEN and CDR2 SYDVKM. Deletions cut 6 bases from V and 4 bases from J, with 12 bases between. The CDR3 covers 13 residues. The CDR3 DNA reads as TGTGCCAGCAGCAATAGGGGGATCTATGGCTACACCTTC. It encodes CASSNRGIYGYTF.

The chain links TRBV28 to TRBJ1-1, with 7 bases fitting TRBD1. Germline loops: CDR1 MDHEN, CDR2 SYDVKM. This CDR3 spans 14 amino acids. After removal of 4 bases from V and 5 bases from J, the junction contained 7 bases not matched to a gene. CDR3 amino acids: CASSSSQTGTEAFF. In nucleotides, the CDR3 is TGTGCCAGCAGTTCCTCCCAGACAGGGACTGAAGCTTTCTTT.

The chain couples TRBV11-2 to TRBJ1-2; D is uncertain. V lost 2 bases to trimming and J lost 4 bases, with 17 bases between them. This CDR3 has 16 residues. From germline, CDR1 is SGHAT and CDR2 FQNNGV. The CDR3, as DNA: TGTGCCAGCAGCTTAAACGCCCTCGGGGTAATCTATGGCTACACCTTC. It encodes CASSLNALGVIYGYTF.

The rearrangement links TRBV10-2 to TRBJ2-2, with 10 nucleotides matching TRBD2. V shed 2 bases, J shed 6 bases, and the junction held 9 bases outside the gene matches. The CDR3 consists of 17 residues. The germline V gene has CDR1 WSHSY and CDR2 SAAADI. DNA for the CDR3: TGCGCCAGCAGTGAGCCGTCAGCGGGAGGGCCGGCCGGGGAGCTGTTTTTT. Translated: CASSEPSAGGPAGELFF.

The chain is built from TRBV6-1 and TRBJ1-2; TRBD1 aligns across 9 bases. Germline values: CDR1 MNHNS, CDR2 SASEGT. V lost 6 bases, J lost 7 bases, and 12 bases stayed unmatched. The CDR3 covers 15 residues. Written as DNA, the CDR3 is TGTGCCAGCAGGAAAACAGGGGGCGGGGGCCCTGGCTACACCTTC. Translation: CASRKTGGGGPGYTF.

V usage is TRBV30 and J usage is TRBJ1-5; TRBD1 aligns across 10 bases. Trimming at V came to 5 bases and at J to 7 bases, leaving 8 bases not matched to a gene. CDR3 size: 14 residues. Germline lookup yields CDR1 GTSNPN and CDR2 SVGIG (reference sequence). The CDR3 nucleotides are TGTGCCTGGGAACCGGGACAGGGGAACCAGCCCCAGCATTTT. Protein product: CAWEPGQGNQPQHF.

As DNA, the CDR3 is TGTGCCAGTAGCGGACTAGCGGGAGGGCAGGAGCAGTTCTTC. The encoded protein is CASSGLAGGQEQFF. V and J are TRBV19 and TRBJ2-1; 15 bases are shared with TRBD2. Trimming at V came to 6 bases and at J to 10 bases, leaving 4 bases not matched to a gene. The CDR3 is made up of 14 amino acids. CDR1 is LNHDA, CDR2 SQIVND, per germline (reference sequence).

V usage is TRBV9 and J usage is TRBJ1-2, with a weak D call TRBD1 (6 bases). The CDR3 extends over 11 amino acids. Trimming took off 5 bases at V and 6 bases at J, with 8 bases between the two ends. Germline CDR1 SGDLS, CDR2 YYNGEE. CDR3 amino acids: CASRRQDGYTF. The DNA of the CDR3 is TGTGCCAGCAGAAGACAGGATGGCTACACCTTC.

The CDR3 region is CASRPGQVGGYTF. CDR3 DNA sequence: TGTGCCAGCAGACCGGGACAGGTGGGAGGCTACACCTTC. This chain connects TRBV19 to TRBJ1-2, with TRBD1 identical over 8 bases. From germline, CDR1 is LNHDA and CDR2 SQIVND (reference sequence). The J segment lost 8 bases and the V segment lost 9 bases, leaving 11 bases of the junction unmatched. This CDR3 has 13 residues.

V gene TRBV18 combines with J gene TRBJ2-3; D not certain. Per germline, CDR1 KGHSH and CDR2 LQKENI. Trimming took off 2 bases at V and 5 bases at J, with 5 bases between the two ends. This CDR3 contains 12 residues. The CDR3 here is CASSPNRDTQYF. The CDR3 nucleotides are TGTGCCAGCTCACCAAATCGAGATACGCAGTATTTT.

J is TRBJ2-7 and V is TRBV11-2; tentatively, D is TRBD1 (6 bases). Germline loops: CDR1 SGHAT, CDR2 FQNNGV. Between the trimmed V and J ends, which lost 3 bases and 0 bases, there was a span of 12 bases. The CDR3 is 15 residues long. The CDR3 here is CASSFLQGSSYEQYF. DNA for the CDR3: TGTGCCAGCAGCTTTTTGCAGGGGAGCTCCTACGAGCAGTACTTC.

V and J are TRBV27 and TRBJ2-1; 9 bases line up with TRBD1. V lost 4 bases, J lost 6 bases, and 7 bases stayed unmatched. Germline V gene data show CDR1 as MNHEY and CDR2 as SMNVEV (reference sequence). CDR3 length: 15 amino acids. Here the CDR3 DNA reads TGTGCCAGCAGTTCTCCGGGACAGGGCATCAATGAGCAGTTCTTC. Amino acid sequence: CASSSPGQGINEQFF.

V is TRBV19 and J is TRBJ1-1; 8 bases are shared with TRBD1. Trimming took 8 bases from V and 6 from J; bases not matched to a gene: 2. The germline V gene encodes CDR1 LNHDA and CDR2 SQIVND (reference sequence). This CDR3 region has 11 residues. The CDR3 nucleotides are TGTGCCAGTTCGACAGGGGCTGAAGCTTTCTTT. It is translated as CASSTGAEAFF.